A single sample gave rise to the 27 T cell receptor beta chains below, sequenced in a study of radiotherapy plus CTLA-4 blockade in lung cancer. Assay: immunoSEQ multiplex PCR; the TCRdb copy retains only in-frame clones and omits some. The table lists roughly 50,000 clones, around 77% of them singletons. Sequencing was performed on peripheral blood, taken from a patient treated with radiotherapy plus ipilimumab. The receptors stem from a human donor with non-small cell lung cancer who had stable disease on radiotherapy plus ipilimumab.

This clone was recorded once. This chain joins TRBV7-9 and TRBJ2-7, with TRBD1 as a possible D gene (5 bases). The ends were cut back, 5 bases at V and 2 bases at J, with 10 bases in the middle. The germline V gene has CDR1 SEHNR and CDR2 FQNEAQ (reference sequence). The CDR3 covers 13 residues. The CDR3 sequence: CASSDSPAYEQYF. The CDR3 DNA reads TGTGCCAGCAGCGACAGTCCTGCCTACGAGCAGTACTTC.

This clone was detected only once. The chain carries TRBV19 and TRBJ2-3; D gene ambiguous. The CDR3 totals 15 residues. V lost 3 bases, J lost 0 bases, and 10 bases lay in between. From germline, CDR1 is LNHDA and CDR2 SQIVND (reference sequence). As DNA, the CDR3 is TGTGCCAGTAGTATTCTGACCGATAGCACAGATACGCAGTATTTT. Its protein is CASSILTDSTDTQYF.

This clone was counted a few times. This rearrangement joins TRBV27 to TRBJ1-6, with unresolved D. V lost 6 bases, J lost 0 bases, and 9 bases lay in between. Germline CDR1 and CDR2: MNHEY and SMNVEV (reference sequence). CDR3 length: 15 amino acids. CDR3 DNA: TGTGCCAGCAGGTTTGCGAGCTCCTATAATTCACCCCTCCACTTT. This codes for CASRFASSYNSPLHF.

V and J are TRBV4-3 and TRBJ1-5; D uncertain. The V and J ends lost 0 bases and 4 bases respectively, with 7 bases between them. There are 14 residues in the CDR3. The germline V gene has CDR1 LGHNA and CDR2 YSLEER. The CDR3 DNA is TGCGCCAGCAGCCAAGATCGGGTGAATCAGCCCCAGCATTTT. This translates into CASSQDRVNQPQHF.

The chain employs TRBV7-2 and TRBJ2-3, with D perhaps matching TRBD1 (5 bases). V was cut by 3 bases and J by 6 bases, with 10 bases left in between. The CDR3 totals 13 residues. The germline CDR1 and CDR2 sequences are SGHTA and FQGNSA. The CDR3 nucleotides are TGTGCCAGCAGCTTGGGGCTTCCGGATACGCAGTATTTT. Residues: CASSLGLPDTQYF.

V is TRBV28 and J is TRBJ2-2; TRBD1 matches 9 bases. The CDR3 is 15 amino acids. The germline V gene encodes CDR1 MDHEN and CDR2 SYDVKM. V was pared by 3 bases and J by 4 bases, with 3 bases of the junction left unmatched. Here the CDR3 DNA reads TGTGCCAGCAGTTTGGGACAGGGTGGCACCGGGGAGCTGTTTTTT. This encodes CASSLGQGGTGELFF.

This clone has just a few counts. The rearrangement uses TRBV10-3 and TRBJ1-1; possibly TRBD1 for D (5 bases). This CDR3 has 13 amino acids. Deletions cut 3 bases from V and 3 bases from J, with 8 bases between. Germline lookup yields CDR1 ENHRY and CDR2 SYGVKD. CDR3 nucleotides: TGTGCCATCAGTGAAGCAGGGTACACTGAAGCTTTCTTT. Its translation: CAISEAGYTEAFF.

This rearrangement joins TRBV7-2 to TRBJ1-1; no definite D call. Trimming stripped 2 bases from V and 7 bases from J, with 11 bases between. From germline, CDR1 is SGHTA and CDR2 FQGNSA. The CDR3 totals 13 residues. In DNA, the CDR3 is TGTGCCAGCAGCTTATCAGGAACGTTTGAAGCTTTCTTT. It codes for CASSLSGTFEAFF.

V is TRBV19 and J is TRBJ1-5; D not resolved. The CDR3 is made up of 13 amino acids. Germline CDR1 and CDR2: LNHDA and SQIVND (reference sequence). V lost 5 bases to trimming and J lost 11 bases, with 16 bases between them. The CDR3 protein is CASSPRGLTAQHF. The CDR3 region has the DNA TGTGCCAGTAGTCCCCGCGGACTAACAGCCCAGCATTTT.

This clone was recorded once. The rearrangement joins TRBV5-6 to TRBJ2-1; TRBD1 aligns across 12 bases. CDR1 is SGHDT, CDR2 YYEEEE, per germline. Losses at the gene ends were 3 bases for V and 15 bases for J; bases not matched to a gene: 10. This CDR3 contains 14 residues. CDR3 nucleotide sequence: TGTGCCAGCAGCTGGGGGACAGGGGGCTCCGGGTGGTTCTTC. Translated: CASSWGTGGSGWFF.

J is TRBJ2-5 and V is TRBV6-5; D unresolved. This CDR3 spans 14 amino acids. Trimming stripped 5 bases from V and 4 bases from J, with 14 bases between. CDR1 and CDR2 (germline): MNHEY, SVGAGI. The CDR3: CASSPTLGGETQYF. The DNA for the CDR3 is TGTGCCAGCAGTCCGACTCTAGGCGGAGAGACCCAGTACTTC.

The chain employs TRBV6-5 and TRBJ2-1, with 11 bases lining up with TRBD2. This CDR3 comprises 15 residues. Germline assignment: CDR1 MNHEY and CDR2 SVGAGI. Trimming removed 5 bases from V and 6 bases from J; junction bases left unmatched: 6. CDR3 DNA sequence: TGTGCCAGCAGTAAGGGACTAGCGGCTTTCAATGAGCAGTTCTTC. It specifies CASSKGLAAFNEQFF.

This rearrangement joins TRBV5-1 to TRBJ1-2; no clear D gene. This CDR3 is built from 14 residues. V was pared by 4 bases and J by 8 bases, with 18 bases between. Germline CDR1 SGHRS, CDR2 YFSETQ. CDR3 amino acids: CASSPGRAVEGYTF. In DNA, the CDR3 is TGCGCCAGCAGCCCTGGGAGGGCAGTGGAAGGCTACACCTTC.

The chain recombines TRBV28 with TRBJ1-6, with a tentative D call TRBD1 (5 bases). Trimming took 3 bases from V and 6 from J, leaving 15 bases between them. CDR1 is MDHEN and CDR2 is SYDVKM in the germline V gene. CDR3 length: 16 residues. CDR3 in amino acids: CASSFLGVSSNSPLHF. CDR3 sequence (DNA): TGTGCCAGCAGTTTCCTGGGGGTATCGAGTAATTCACCCCTCCACTTT. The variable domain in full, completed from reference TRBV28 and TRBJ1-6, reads DVKVTQSSRYLVKRTGEKVFLECVQDMDHENMFWYRQDPGLGLRLIYFSYDVKMKEKGDIPEGYSVSREKKERFSLILESASTNQTSMYLCASSFLGVSSNSPLHFGNGTRLTVT.

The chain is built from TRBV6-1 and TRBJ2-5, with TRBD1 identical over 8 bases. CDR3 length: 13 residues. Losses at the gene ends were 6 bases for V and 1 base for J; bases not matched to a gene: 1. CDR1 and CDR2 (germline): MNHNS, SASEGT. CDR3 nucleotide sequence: TGTGCCAGCAGCACAGGGGGCCAAGAGACCCAGTACTTC. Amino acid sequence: CASSTGGQETQYF.

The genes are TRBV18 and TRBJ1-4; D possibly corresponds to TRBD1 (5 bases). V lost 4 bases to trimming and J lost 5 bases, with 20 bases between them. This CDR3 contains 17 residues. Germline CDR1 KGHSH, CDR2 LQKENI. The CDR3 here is CASSRGSVRHPNEKLFF. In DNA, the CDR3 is TGTGCCAGCTCACGGGGGTCCGTCAGGCACCCGAATGAAAAACTGTTTTTT.

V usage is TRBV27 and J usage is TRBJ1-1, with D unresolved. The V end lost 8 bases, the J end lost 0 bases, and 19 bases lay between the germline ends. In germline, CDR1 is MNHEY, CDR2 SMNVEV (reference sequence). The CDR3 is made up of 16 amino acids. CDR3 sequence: CASVQRRELMNTEAFF. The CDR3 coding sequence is TGTGCCAGCGTCCAGAGACGAGAGCTTATGAACACTGAAGCTTTCTTT.

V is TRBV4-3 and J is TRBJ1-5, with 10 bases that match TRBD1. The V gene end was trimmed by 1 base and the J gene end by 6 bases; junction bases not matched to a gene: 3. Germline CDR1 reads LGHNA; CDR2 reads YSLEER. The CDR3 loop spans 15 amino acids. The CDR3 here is CASSQGQGAGQPQHF. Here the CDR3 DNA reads TGCGCCAGCAGCCAAGGACAGGGGGCAGGTCAGCCCCAGCATTTT.

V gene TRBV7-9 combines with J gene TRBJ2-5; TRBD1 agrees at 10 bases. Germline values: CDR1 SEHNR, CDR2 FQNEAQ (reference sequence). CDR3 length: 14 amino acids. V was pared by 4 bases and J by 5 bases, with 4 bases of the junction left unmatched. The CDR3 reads CASSSGTGDETQYF. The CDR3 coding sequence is TGTGCCAGCAGCTCTGGGACAGGGGATGAGACCCAGTACTTC.

The chain's CDR3 is CASRGTGGHEAFF. The CDR3 DNA is TGTGCCAGCAGGGGGACAGGGGGGCATGAAGCTTTCTTT. This sequence joins TRBV6-5 and TRBJ1-1, with 11 bases lining up with TRBD1. V dropped 6 bases and J dropped 7; count of bases not matched to a gene: 4. Germline loops: CDR1 MNHEY, CDR2 SVGAGI. The CDR3 contains 13 residues.

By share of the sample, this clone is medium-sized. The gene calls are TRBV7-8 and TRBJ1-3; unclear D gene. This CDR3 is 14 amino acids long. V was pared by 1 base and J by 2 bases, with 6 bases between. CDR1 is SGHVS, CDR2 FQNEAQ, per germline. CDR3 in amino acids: CASSLGTAGNTIYF. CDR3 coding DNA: TGTGCCAGCAGCTTAGGGACTGCTGGAAACACCATATATTTT.

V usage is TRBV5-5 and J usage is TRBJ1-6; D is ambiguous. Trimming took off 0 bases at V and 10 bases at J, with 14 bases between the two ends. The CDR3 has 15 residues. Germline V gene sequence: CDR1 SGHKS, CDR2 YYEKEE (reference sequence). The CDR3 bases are TGTGCCAGCAGCTTGGATGGGGTGAGCTCATCACCCCTCCACTTT. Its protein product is CASSLDGVSSSPLHF.

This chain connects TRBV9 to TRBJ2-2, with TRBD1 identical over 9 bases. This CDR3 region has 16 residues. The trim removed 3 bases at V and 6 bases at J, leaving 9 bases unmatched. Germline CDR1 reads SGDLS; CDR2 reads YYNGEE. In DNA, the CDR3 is TGTGCCAGCAGCGCCCCGGGACAGGGAGGTTCCGGGGAGCTGTTTTTT. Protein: CASSAPGQGGSGELFF. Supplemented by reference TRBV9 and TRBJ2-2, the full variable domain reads DSGVTQTPKHLITATGQRVTLRCSPRSGDLSVYWYQQSLDQGLQFLIQYYNGEERAKGNILERFSAQQFPDLHSELNLSSLELGDSALYFCASSAPGQGGSGELFFGEGSRLTVL.

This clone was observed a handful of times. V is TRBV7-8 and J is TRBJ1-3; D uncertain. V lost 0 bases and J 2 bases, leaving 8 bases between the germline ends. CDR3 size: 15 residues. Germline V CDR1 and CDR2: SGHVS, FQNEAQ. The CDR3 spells CASSLAGLTGNTIYF. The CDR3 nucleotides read TGTGCCAGCAGCTTAGCCGGGCTTACTGGAAACACCATATATTTT.

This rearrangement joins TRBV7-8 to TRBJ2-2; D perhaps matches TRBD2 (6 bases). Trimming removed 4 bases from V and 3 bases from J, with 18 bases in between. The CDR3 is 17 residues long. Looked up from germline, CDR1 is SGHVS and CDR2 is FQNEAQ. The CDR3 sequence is CASSSEHLAIDTGELFF. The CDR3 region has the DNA TGTGCCAGCAGCTCAGAACATCTAGCGATCGACACCGGGGAGCTGTTTTTT.

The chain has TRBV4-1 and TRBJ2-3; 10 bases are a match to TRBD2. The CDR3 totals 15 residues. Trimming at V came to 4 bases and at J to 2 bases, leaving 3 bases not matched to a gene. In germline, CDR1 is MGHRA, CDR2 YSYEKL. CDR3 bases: TGCGCCAGCAGCCTCCTAGCGGGGGCCACAGATACGCAGTATTTT. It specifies CASSLLAGATDTQYF.

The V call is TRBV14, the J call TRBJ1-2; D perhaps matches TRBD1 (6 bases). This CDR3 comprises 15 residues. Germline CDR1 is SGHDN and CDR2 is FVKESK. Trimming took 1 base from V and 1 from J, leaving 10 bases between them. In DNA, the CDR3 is TGTGCCAGCAGCCAAGTGGGGGGCTTTAACTATGGCTACACCTTC. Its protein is CASSQVGGFNYGYTF.